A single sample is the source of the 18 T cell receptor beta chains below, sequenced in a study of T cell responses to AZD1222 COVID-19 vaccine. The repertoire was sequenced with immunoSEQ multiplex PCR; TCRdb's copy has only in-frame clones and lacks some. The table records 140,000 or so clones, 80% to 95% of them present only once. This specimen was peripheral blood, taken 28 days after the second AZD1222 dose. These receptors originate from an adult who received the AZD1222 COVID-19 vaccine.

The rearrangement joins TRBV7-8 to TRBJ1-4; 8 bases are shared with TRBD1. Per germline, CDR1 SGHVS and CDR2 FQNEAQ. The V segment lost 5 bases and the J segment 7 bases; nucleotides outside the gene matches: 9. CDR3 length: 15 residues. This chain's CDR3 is CASSRDRGFTEKLFF. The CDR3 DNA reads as TGTGCCAGCAGCCGAGACAGGGGCTTCACTGAAAAACTGTTTTTT.

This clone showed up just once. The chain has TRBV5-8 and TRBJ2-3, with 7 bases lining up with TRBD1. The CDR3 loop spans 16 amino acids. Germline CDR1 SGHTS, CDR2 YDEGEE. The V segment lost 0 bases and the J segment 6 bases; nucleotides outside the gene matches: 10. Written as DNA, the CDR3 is TGTGCCAGCAGCTTGGTTCGCAGGGGGTTTCGGGATACGCAGTATTTT. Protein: CASSLVRRGFRDTQYF.

In nucleotides, the CDR3 is TGTGCCAGCAGCCTTATTTTGGAGGGTTATGGCTACACCTTC. This encodes CASSLILEGYGYTF. The J gene is TRBJ1-2, the V gene TRBV7-9; D uncertain. Germline V gives CDR1 SEHNR, CDR2 FQNEAQ (reference sequence). This CDR3 comprises 14 residues. V was cut by 5 bases and J by 5 bases, with 15 bases left in between.

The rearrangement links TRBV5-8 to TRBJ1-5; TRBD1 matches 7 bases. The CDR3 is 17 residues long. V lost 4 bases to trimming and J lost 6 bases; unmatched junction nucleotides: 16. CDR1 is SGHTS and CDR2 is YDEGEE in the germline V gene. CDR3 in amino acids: CASSLSGDRMYAQPQHF. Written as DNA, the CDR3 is TGTGCCAGCAGCCTCTCGGGGGACAGAATGTACGCTCAGCCCCAGCATTTT.

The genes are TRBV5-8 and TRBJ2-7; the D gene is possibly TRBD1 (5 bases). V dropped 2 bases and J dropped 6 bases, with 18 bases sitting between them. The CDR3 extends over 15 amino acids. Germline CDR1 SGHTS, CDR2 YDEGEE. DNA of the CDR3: TGTGCCAGCAGCTTTCTCTATCAAGGGGCTCGCGAGCAGTACTTC. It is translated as CASSFLYQGAREQYF.

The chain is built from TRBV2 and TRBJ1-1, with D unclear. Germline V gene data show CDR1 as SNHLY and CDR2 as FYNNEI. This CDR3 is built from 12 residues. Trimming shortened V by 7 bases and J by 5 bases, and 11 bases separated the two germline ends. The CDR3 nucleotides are TGTGCCAGCACACGCTCGGGGACTGAAGCTTTCTTT. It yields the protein CASTRSGTEAFF.

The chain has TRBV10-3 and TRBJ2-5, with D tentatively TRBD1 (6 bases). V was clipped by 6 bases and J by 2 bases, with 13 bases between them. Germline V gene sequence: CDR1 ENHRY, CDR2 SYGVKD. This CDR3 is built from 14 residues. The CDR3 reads CAIRGGQTQETQYF. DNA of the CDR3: TGTGCCATCAGAGGCGGACAGACTCAAGAGACCCAGTACTTC.

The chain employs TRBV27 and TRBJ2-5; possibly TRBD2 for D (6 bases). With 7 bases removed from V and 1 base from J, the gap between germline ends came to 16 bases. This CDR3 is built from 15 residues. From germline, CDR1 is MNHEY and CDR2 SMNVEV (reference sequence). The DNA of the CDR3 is TGTGCCAGCACGAATTCGGGGGTTCGCCAAGAGACCCAGTACTTC. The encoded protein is CASTNSGVRQETQYF.

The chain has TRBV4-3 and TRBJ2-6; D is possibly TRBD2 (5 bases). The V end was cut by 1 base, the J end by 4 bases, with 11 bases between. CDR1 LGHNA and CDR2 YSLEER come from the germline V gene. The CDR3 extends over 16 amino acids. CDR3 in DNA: TGCGCCAGCAGCCAAGCAAGGGAGACCGGGGCCAACGTCCTGACTTTC. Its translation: CASSQARETGANVLTF.

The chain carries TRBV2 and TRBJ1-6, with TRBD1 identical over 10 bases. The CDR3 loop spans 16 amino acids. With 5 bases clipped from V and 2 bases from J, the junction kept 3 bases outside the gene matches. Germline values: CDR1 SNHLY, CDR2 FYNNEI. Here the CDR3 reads CASSPGTGAYNSPLHF. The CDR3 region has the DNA TGTGCCAGCAGTCCCGGGACAGGGGCCTATAATTCACCCCTCCACTTT.

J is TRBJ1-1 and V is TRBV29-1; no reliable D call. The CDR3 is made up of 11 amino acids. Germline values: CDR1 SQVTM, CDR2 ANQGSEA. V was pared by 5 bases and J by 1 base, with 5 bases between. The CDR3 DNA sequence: TGCAGCGTTACAGCGAACACTGAAGCTTTCTTT. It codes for CSVTANTEAFF.

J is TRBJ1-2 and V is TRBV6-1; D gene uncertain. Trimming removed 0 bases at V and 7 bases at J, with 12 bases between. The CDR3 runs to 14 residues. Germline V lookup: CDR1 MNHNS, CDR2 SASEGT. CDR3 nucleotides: TGTGCCAGCAGTGAAGCGCAATGGGCTGGTGGCTACACCTTC. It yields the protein CASSEAQWAGGYTF.

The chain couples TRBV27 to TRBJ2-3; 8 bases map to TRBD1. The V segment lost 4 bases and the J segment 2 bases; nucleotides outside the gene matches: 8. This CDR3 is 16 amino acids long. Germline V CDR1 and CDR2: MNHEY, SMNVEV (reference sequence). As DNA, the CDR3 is TGTGCCAGCAGTTATCGGGTACAGGGGGTCACAGATACGCAGTATTTT. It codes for CASSYRVQGVTDTQYF.

The CDR3 region has the DNA TGTGCCAGCAGCGTAGGCCCTAGCGGGAGCAATGAGCAGTTCTTC. It encodes CASSVGPSGSNEQFF. The chain is built from TRBV9 and TRBJ2-1; 10 bases line up with TRBD2. Germline V gene data show CDR1 as SGDLS and CDR2 as YYNGEE. J lost 6 bases, V lost 0 bases, and 3 bases had no gene match. This CDR3 contains 15 residues.

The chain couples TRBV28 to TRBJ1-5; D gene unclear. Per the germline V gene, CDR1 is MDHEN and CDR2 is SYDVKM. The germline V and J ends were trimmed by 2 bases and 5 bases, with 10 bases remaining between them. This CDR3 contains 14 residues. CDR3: CASSLAGDHQPQHF. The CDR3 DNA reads TGTGCCAGCAGTTTAGCCGGGGATCATCAGCCCCAGCATTTT.

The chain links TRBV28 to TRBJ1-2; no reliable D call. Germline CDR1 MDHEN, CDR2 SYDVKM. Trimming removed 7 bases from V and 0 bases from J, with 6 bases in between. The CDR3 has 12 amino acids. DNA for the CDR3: TGTGCCAGCACCGGGCCTAACTATGGCTACACCTTC. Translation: CASTGPNYGYTF.

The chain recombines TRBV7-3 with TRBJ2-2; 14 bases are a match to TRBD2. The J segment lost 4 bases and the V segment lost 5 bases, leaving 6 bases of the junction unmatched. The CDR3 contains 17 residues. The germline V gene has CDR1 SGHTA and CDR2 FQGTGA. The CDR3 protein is CASSRFGLAGGTGELFF. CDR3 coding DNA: TGTGCCAGCAGCCGATTCGGACTAGCGGGAGGCACCGGGGAGCTGTTTTTT.

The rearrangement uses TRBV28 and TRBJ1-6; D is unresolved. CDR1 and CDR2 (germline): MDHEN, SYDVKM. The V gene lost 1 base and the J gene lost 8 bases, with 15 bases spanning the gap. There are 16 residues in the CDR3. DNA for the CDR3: TGTGCCAGCAGTTTATATAAATGGGGAGCTTATTCACCCCTCCACTTT. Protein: CASSLYKWGAYSPLHF.